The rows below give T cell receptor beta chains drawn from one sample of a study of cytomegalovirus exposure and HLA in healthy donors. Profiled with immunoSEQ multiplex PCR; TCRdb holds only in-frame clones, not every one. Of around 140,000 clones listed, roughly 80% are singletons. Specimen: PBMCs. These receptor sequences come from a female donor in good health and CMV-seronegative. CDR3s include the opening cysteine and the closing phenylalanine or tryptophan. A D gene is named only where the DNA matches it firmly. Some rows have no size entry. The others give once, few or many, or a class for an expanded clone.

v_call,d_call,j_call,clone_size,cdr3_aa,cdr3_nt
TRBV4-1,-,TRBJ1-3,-,CASSQFRSSGNTIYF,TGCGCCAGCAGCCAATTCCGGAGCTCTGGAAACACCATATATTTT
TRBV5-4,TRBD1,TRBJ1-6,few,CASSSLADRGYSPLHF,TGTGCCAGCAGCTCCCTCGCGGACAGGGGTTATTCACCCCTCCACTTT
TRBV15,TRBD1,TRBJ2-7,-,CATSRDNTGAHEQYF,TGTGCCACCAGCAGAGACAATACAGGGGCCCACGAGCAGTACTTC
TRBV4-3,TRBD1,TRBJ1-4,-,CASSQGGGQGNEKLFF,TGCGCCAGCAGCCAAGGCGGGGGACAGGGAAACGAAAAACTGTTTTTT
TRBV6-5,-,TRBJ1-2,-,CASSYGSAGNGYTF,TGTGCCAGCAGTTACGGTTCCGCGGGGAATGGCTACACCTTC
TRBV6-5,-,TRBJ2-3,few,CAITGDTQYF,TGTGCCATCACGGGGGATACGCAGTATTTT
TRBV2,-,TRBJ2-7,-,CASSRDTSSYEQYF,TGTGCCAGCAGCCGGGACACCTCCTCCTACGAGCAGTACTTC
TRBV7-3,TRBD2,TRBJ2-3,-,CASRLTAGLAGRTDTQYF,TGTGCCAGCAGATTAACAGCTGGACTAGCGGGGCGCACAGATACGCAGTATTTT
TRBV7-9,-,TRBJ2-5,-,CASTVPGYQETQYF,TGTGCCAGCACCGTCCCGGGGTACCAAGAGACCCAGTACTTC
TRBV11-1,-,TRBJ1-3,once,CASSLRTVGNTIYF,TGTGCCAGCAGCTTACGGACAGTCGGAAACACCATATATTTT
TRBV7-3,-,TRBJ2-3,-,CASSSGYSTDTQYF,TGTGCCAGCAGCTCCGGTTACAGCACAGATACGCAGTATTTT
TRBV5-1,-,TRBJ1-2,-,CASSLGHRQTYGYTF,TGCGCCAGCAGCTTAGGGCACCGACAGACGTATGGCTACACCTTC
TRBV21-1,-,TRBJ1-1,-,CASSQAREVPTEAFF,TGTGCCAGCAGCCAAGCTCGCGAGGTGCCCACTGAAGCTTTCTTT
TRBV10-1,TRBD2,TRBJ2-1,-,CASSGTSGDISYNEQFF,TGCGCCAGCAGCGGGACTAGCGGAGACATCTCCTACAATGAGCAGTTCTTC
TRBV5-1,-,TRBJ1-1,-,CASSLRWAGSTEAFF,TGCGCCAGCAGCTTGCGATGGGCGGGTAGCACTGAAGCTTTCTTT
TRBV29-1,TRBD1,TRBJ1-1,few,CSVAGQGHTEAFF,TGCAGCGTTGCGGGACAGGGTCACACTGAAGCTTTCTTT
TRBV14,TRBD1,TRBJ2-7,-,CASSLDRVQPQYF,TGTGCCAGCAGCCTAGACAGGGTTCAACCGCAGTACTTC
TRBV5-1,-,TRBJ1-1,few,CASSPRGGWTEAFF,TGCGCCAGCAGCCCACGGGGGGGATGGACTGAAGCTTTCTTT
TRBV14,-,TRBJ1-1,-,CASSQDLGGSEAFF,TGTGCCAGCAGCCAAGATCTGGGAGGGTCTGAAGCTTTCTTT
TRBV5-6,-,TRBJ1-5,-,CASSLSAGVVQPQHF,TGTGCCAGCAGCTTAAGTGCAGGGGTGGTTCAGCCCCAGCATTTT
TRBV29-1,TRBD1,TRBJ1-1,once,CSGYRGPNTEAFF,TGCAGCGGCTACAGGGGACCGAACACTGAAGCTTTCTTT